Listed below are T cell receptor beta chains from one sample, sequenced in a study of PD-1 blockade in classical Hodgkin lymphoma. Clones were read by immunoSEQ multiplex PCR, and TCRdb kept only the in-frame ones, dropping some. This sample has around 13,000 clones, with roughly 90% found just once. Specimen: CD4+ T cells from blood, collected at baseline. The receptor set was obtained from a human donor with classical Hodgkin lymphoma. Both conserved end residues are part of each CDR3. The D gene is left open where the match is weak. Clone size is given for some rows only: seen once, a few or many times, or a class if the clone is expanded.

v_call: TRBV7-3; d_call: .; cdr3_length: 14; j_call: TRBJ2-3; clone_size: .; cdr3_aa: CASSLNPQTDTQYF; cdr3_nt: TGTGCCAGCAGCTTAAATCCCCAGACAGATACGCAGTATTTT
v_call: TRBV7-9; d_call: .; cdr3_length: 15; j_call: TRBJ1-4; clone_size: .; cdr3_aa: CASSLGTLGGEKLFF; cdr3_nt: TGTGCCAGCAGCTTAGGGACCTTGGGAGGTGAAAAACTGTTTTTT
v_call: TRBV2; d_call: .; cdr3_length: 12; j_call: TRBJ1-1; clone_size: .; cdr3_aa: CASSVASTEAFF; cdr3_nt: TGTGCCAGCAGTGTAGCAAGCACTGAAGCTTTCTTT
v_call: TRBV7-9; d_call: .; cdr3_length: 14; j_call: TRBJ1-2; clone_size: .; cdr3_aa: CASSLDTGTTGYTF; cdr3_nt: TGTGCCAGCAGCTTAGATACAGGGACTACTGGCTACACCTTC
v_call: TRBV7-7; d_call: .; cdr3_length: 14; j_call: TRBJ2-2; clone_size: once; cdr3_aa: CASSLGPGDGELFF; cdr3_nt: TGTGCTAGCAGCCTCGGGCCTGGGGACGGGGAGCTGTTTTTT
v_call: TRBV6-1; d_call: .; cdr3_length: 14; j_call: TRBJ2-5; clone_size: .; cdr3_aa: CASSEFDRIETQYF; cdr3_nt: TGTGCCAGCAGTGAATTTGACAGGATAGAGACCCAGTACTTC
v_call: TRBV19; d_call: .; cdr3_length: 14; j_call: TRBJ2-7; clone_size: .; cdr3_aa: CASSTQGGTYEQYF; cdr3_nt: TGTGCCAGTAGTACCCAGGGGGGGACCTACGAGCAGTACTTC
v_call: TRBV10-3; d_call: .; cdr3_length: 15; j_call: TRBJ2-5; clone_size: .; cdr3_aa: CAISEGLTGVGTQYF; cdr3_nt: TGTGCCATCAGTGAGGGGTTGACGGGGGTGGGGACCCAGTACTTC
v_call: TRBV10-3; d_call: .; cdr3_length: 13; j_call: TRBJ1-3; clone_size: .; cdr3_aa: CAIRDSSGNTIYF; cdr3_nt: TGTGCCATCAGGGACAGCTCGGGAAACACCATATATTTT
v_call: TRBV10-3; d_call: TRBD2; cdr3_length: 16; j_call: TRBJ2-2; clone_size: .; cdr3_aa: CAISEVGSGGSGELFF; cdr3_nt: TGTGCCATCAGTGAGGTCGGTAGCGGGGGTTCCGGGGAGCTGTTTTTT
v_call: TRBV5-5; d_call: TRBD1; cdr3_length: 17; j_call: TRBJ1-1; clone_size: .; cdr3_aa: CASSLRATGGTNTEAFF; cdr3_nt: TGTGCCAGCAGCTTGAGGGCGACAGGGGGCACGAACACTGAAGCTTTCTTT
v_call: TRBV19; d_call: .; cdr3_length: 13; j_call: TRBJ2-2; clone_size: .; cdr3_aa: CASRTVLTGELFF; cdr3_nt: TGTGCCAGTAGGACAGTTTTGACCGGGGAGCTGTTTTTT
v_call: TRBV5-1; d_call: TRBD1; cdr3_length: 15; j_call: TRBJ2-3; clone_size: .; cdr3_aa: CASSVGQAATDTQYF; cdr3_nt: TGCGCCAGCAGCGTGGGACAGGCGGCGACAGATACGCAGTATTTT
v_call: TRBV5-1; d_call: TRBD1; cdr3_length: 15; j_call: TRBJ2-7; clone_size: .; cdr3_aa: CASSKTGPLPYEQYF; cdr3_nt: TGCGCCAGCAGCAAGACAGGGCCGCTTCCCTACGAGCAGTACTTC
v_call: TRBV19; d_call: TRBD2; cdr3_length: 16; j_call: TRBJ2-1; clone_size: .; cdr3_aa: CASSSGRPSSYNEQFF; cdr3_nt: TGTGCCAGTAGTAGCGGGAGACCAAGCTCCTACAATGAGCAGTTCTTC
v_call: TRBV27; d_call: .; cdr3_length: 15; j_call: TRBJ2-2; clone_size: .; cdr3_aa: CASSFHRANTGELFF; cdr3_nt: TGTGCCAGCAGTTTTCACAGGGCGAACACCGGGGAGCTGTTTTTT
v_call: TRBV4-2; d_call: .; cdr3_length: 14; j_call: TRBJ2-7; clone_size: .; cdr3_aa: CASSQGGQSYEQYF; cdr3_nt: TGTGCCAGCAGCCAAGGAGGACAGAGCTACGAGCAGTACTTC
v_call: TRBV6-6; d_call: .; cdr3_length: 15; j_call: TRBJ1-5; clone_size: .; cdr3_aa: CASSPEVYSNQPQHF; cdr3_nt: TGTGCCAGCAGCCCAGAAGTATATAGCAATCAGCCCCAGCATTTT
v_call: TRBV10-2; d_call: TRBD1; cdr3_length: 15; j_call: TRBJ2-7; clone_size: .; cdr3_aa: CASSDPGQETYEQYF; cdr3_nt: TGCGCCAGCAGTGACCCGGGACAGGAGACCTACGAGCAGTACTTC
v_call: TRBV27; d_call: TRBD2; cdr3_length: 20; j_call: TRBJ2-7; clone_size: .; cdr3_aa: CASSSTDPGLAGSSSYEQYF; cdr3_nt: TGTGCCAGCAGTTCAACCGACCCGGGACTAGCGGGTTCAAGCTCCTACGAGCAGTACTTC
v_call: TRBV6-1; d_call: .; cdr3_length: 14; j_call: TRBJ2-3; clone_size: .; cdr3_aa: CASSEDLTTDTQYF; cdr3_nt: TGTGCCAGCAGTGAAGATCTGACCACAGATACGCAGTATTTT
v_call: TRBV2; d_call: .; cdr3_length: 12; j_call: TRBJ2-7; clone_size: few; cdr3_aa: CASSDDAYEQYF; cdr3_nt: TGTGCCAGCAGTGATGACGCCTACGAGCAGTACTTC
v_call: TRBV28; d_call: TRBD1; cdr3_length: 15; j_call: TRBJ2-2; clone_size: .; cdr3_aa: CASSSGQGDTGELFF; cdr3_nt: TGTGCCAGCAGCTCCGGACAGGGGGACACCGGGGAGCTGTTTTTT
v_call: TRBV30; d_call: .; cdr3_length: 11; j_call: TRBJ2-3; clone_size: .; cdr3_aa: CAWSPRDARYF; cdr3_nt: TGTGCCTGGAGTCCCAGGGACGCTCGATATTTT
v_call: TRBV20-1; d_call: .; cdr3_length: 11; j_call: TRBJ2-4; clone_size: .; cdr3_aa: CSARGGSIQYF; cdr3_nt: TGCAGTGCTAGGGGGGGAAGCATTCAGTACTTC
v_call: TRBV5-4; d_call: .; cdr3_length: 12; j_call: TRBJ2-1; clone_size: .; cdr3_aa: CASSSPGDEQFF; cdr3_nt: TGTGCCAGCAGTTCCCCAGGGGATGAGCAGTTCTTC
v_call: TRBV10-1; d_call: .; cdr3_length: 13; j_call: TRBJ2-7; clone_size: .; cdr3_aa: CASSGYREGEQYF; cdr3_nt: TGCGCCAGCAGTGGCTACAGGGAGGGCGAGCAGTACTTC
v_call: TRBV19; d_call: TRBD1; cdr3_length: 14; j_call: TRBJ2-2; clone_size: .; cdr3_aa: CASSRDRVGGELFF; cdr3_nt: TGTGCCAGTAGTAGGGACAGGGTCGGCGGGGAGCTGTTTTTT
v_call: TRBV6-1; d_call: TRBD2; cdr3_length: 18; j_call: TRBJ2-7; clone_size: once; cdr3_aa: CASSAYRTSGGVRDEQYF; cdr3_nt: TGTGCCAGCAGTGCCTATCGTACCAGCGGGGGAGTTCGGGACGAGCAGTACTTC
v_call: TRBV28; d_call: .; cdr3_length: 16; j_call: TRBJ1-5; clone_size: .; cdr3_aa: CASSLDSYYSNQPQHF; cdr3_nt: TGTGCCAGCAGCCTTGACAGCTACTATAGCAATCAGCCCCAGCATTTT
v_call: TRBV18; d_call: .; cdr3_length: 16; j_call: TRBJ1-4; clone_size: .; cdr3_aa: CASSPPGTPTNEKLFF; cdr3_nt: TGTGCCAGCTCACCACCGGGGACACCAACAAATGAAAAACTGTTTTTT
v_call: TRBV4-1; d_call: TRBD2; cdr3_length: 21; j_call: TRBJ2-1; clone_size: .; cdr3_aa: CASSQDYIHGLAGGGGNEQFF; cdr3_nt: TGCGCCAGCAGCCAAGATTACATTCATGGACTAGCGGGAGGAGGGGGCAATGAGCAGTTCTTC
v_call: TRBV11-2; d_call: .; cdr3_length: 17; j_call: TRBJ2-7; clone_size: .; cdr3_aa: CASSRQAVRVTPYEQYF; cdr3_nt: TGTGCCAGCAGCCGCCAGGCTGTTCGGGTAACCCCCTACGAGCAGTACTTC
v_call: TRBV29-1; d_call: .; cdr3_length: 12; j_call: TRBJ1-4; clone_size: .; cdr3_aa: CSVRAAGPILFF; cdr3_nt: TGCAGCGTACGCGCGGCGGGACCCATCTTGTTTTTT
v_call: TRBV2; d_call: TRBD1; cdr3_length: 15; j_call: TRBJ2-6; clone_size: once; cdr3_aa: CASSDTGVRANVLTF; cdr3_nt: TGTGCCAGCAGCGACACAGGGGTAAGGGCCAACGTCCTGACTTTC
v_call: TRBV9; d_call: .; cdr3_length: 16; j_call: TRBJ2-7; clone_size: .; cdr3_aa: CASSVSAQGGLYEQYF; cdr3_nt: TGTGCCAGCAGCGTATCCGCACAGGGCGGTCTCTACGAGCAGTACTTC
v_call: TRBV10-1; d_call: TRBD1; cdr3_length: 14; j_call: TRBJ2-7; clone_size: .; cdr3_aa: CASKTPRDSYEQYF; cdr3_nt: TGCGCCAGCAAGACCCCCCGGGACAGTTACGAGCAGTACTTC
v_call: TRBV11-3; d_call: .; cdr3_length: 16; j_call: TRBJ1-5; clone_size: .; cdr3_aa: CASSPQMDRGNQPQHF; cdr3_nt: TGTGCCAGCAGCCCCCAAATGGACAGAGGCAATCAGCCCCAGCATTTT
v_call: TRBV6-5; d_call: .; cdr3_length: 13; j_call: TRBJ1-6; clone_size: few; cdr3_aa: CASGSQNGSPLHF; cdr3_nt: TGTGCCAGCGGGTCTCAGAACGGTTCACCCCTCCACTTT
v_call: TRBV29-1; d_call: TRBD2; cdr3_length: 13; j_call: TRBJ2-1; clone_size: once; cdr3_aa: CSVNRGSYNEQFF; cdr3_nt: TGCAGCGTCAACCGCGGGAGTTACAATGAGCAGTTCTTC
v_call: TRBV20-1; d_call: .; cdr3_length: 11; j_call: TRBJ2-3; clone_size: .; cdr3_aa: CSRVGTDTQYF; cdr3_nt: TGCAGCAGGGTCGGCACAGATACGCAGTATTTT
v_call: TRBV21-1; d_call: .; cdr3_length: 15; j_call: TRBJ1-1; clone_size: .; cdr3_aa: CASSKKHRSDTEAFF; cdr3_nt: TGTGCCAGCAGCAAGAAGCACAGGTCGGACACTGAAGCTTTCTTT
v_call: TRBV11-2; d_call: .; cdr3_length: 15; j_call: TRBJ2-1; clone_size: .; cdr3_aa: CASSLWDPDYNEQFF; cdr3_nt: TGTGCCAGCAGCTTATGGGACCCAGACTACAATGAGCAGTTCTTC
v_call: TRBV28; d_call: TRBD2; cdr3_length: 16; j_call: TRBJ2-1; clone_size: .; cdr3_aa: CASTARGLAGVLEQFF; cdr3_nt: TGTGCCAGCACCGCCCGGGGACTAGCGGGAGTCCTCGAGCAGTTCTTC
v_call: TRBV27; d_call: .; cdr3_length: 11; j_call: TRBJ2-7; clone_size: .; cdr3_aa: CASRGFGEQYF; cdr3_nt: TGTGCCAGCAGGGGGTTTGGAGAGCAGTACTTC
v_call: TRBV9; d_call: .; cdr3_length: 14; j_call: TRBJ1-2; clone_size: .; cdr3_aa: CASSVDGTAGGYTF; cdr3_nt: TGTGCCAGCAGCGTAGACGGGACTGCCGGCGGCTACACCTTC
v_call: TRBV19; d_call: .; cdr3_length: 16; j_call: TRBJ2-5; clone_size: .; cdr3_aa: CASSTAGSGAKETQYF; cdr3_nt: TGTGCCAGTAGTACCGCGGGGTCAGGGGCGAAAGAGACCCAGTACTTC
v_call: TRBV19; d_call: TRBD2; cdr3_length: 18; j_call: TRBJ2-7; clone_size: .; cdr3_aa: CASSMEGGRALFSYEQYF; cdr3_nt: TGTGCCAGTAGTATGGAAGGCGGGAGGGCCCTTTTTTCCTACGAGCAGTACTTC
v_call: TRBV19; d_call: .; cdr3_length: 14; j_call: TRBJ1-2; clone_size: .; cdr3_aa: CASIQIGAGYGYTF; cdr3_nt: TGTGCCAGTATACAAATCGGGGCCGGTTATGGCTACACCTTC
v_call: TRBV5-1; d_call: .; cdr3_length: 15; j_call: TRBJ1-3; clone_size: .; cdr3_aa: CASSPQGLSGNTIYF; cdr3_nt: TGCGCCAGCAGTCCTCAGGGTCTCTCTGGAAACACCATATATTTT
v_call: TRBV11-2; d_call: .; cdr3_length: 14; j_call: TRBJ1-2; clone_size: .; cdr3_aa: CASSLGARNYGYTF; cdr3_nt: TGTGCCAGCAGCTTAGGTGCCCGAAACTATGGCTACACCTTC
v_call: TRBV11-2; d_call: .; cdr3_length: 14; j_call: TRBJ2-2; clone_size: .; cdr3_aa: CASSLLLLVGELFF; cdr3_nt: TGTGCCAGCAGCCTTCTCTTACTGGTCGGGGAGCTGTTTTTT
v_call: TRBV7-9; d_call: TRBD1; cdr3_length: 14; j_call: TRBJ1-2; clone_size: few; cdr3_aa: CASSLGQGTYGYTF; cdr3_nt: TGTGCCAGCAGCCTAGGACAGGGGACCTATGGCTACACCTTC
v_call: TRBV5-4; d_call: TRBD2; cdr3_length: 16; j_call: TRBJ2-3; clone_size: .; cdr3_aa: CASSLRVSGSRDTQYF; cdr3_nt: TGTGCCAGCAGCTTGCGCGTCAGCGGGAGCCGGGATACGCAGTATTTT